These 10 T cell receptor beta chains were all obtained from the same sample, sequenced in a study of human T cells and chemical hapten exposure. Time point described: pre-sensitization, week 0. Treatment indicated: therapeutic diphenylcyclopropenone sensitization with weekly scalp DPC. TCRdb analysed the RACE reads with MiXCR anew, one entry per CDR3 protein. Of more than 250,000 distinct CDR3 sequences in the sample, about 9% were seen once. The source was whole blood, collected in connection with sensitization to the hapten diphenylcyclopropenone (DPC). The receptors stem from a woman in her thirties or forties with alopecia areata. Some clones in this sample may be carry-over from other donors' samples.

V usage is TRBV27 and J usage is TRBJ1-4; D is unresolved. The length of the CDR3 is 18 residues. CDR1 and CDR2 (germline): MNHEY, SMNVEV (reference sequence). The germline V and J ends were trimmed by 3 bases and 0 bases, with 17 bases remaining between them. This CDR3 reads CASSFGTPGRSTNEKLFF. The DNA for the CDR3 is TGTGCCAGCAGTTTTGGAACCCCAGGCAGGTCAACTAATGAAAAACTGTTTTTT.

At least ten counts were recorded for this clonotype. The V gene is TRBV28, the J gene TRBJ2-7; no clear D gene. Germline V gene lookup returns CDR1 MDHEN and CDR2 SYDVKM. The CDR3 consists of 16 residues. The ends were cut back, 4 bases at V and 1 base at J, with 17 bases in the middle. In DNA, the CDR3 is TGTGCCAGCAGTTCCCCTGAGTCGGCTGGGTCCTACGAGCAGTACTTC. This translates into CASSSPESAGSYEQYF.

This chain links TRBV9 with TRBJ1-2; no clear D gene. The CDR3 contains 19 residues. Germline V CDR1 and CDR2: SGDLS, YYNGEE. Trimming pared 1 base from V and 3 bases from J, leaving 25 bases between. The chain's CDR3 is CASSVNPGGASPSHYGYTF. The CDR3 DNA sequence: TGTGCCAGCAGCGTAAACCCAGGAGGTGCCTCTCCCTCGCACTATGGCTACACCTTC.

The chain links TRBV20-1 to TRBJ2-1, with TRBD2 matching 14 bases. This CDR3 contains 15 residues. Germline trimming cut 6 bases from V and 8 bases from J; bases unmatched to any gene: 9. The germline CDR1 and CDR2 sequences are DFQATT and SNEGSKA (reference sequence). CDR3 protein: CSASTGLAGVHEQFF. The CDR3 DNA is TGCAGTGCCAGCACGGGACTAGCGGGAGTTCATGAGCAGTTCTTC.

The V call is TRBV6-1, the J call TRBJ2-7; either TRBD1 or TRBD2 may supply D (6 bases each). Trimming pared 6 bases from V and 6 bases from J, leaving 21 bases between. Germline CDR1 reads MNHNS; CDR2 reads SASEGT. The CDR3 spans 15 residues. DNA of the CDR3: TGTGCCAGCAGGATTTTGGTTTCCAGGGGAGGCGAGCAGTACTTC. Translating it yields CASRILVSRGGEQYF.

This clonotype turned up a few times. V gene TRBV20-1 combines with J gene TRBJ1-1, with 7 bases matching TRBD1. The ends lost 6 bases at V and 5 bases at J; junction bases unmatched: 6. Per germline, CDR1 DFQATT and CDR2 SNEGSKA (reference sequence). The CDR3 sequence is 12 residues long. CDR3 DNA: TGCAGTGCCCTGACAGGGATGACTGAAGCTTTCTTT. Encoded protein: CSALTGMTEAFF.

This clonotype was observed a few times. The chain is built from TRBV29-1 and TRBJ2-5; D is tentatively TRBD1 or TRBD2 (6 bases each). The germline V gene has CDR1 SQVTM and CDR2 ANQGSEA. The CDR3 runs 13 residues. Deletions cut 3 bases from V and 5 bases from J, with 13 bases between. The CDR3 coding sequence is TGCAGCGTTGAGGGGGGCCCCTCGGAGACCCAGTACTTC. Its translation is CSVEGGPSETQYF.

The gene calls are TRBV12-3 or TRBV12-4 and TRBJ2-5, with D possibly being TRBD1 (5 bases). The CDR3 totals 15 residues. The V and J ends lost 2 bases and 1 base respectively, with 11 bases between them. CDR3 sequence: CASSLRQIVQETQYF. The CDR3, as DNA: TGTGCCAGCAGTTTACGACAGATAGTCCAAGAGACCCAGTACTTC.

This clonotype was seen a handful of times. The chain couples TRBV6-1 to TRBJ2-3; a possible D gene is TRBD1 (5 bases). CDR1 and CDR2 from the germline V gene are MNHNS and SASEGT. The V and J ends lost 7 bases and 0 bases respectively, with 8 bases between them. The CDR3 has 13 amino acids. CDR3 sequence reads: CASIDSSTDTQYF. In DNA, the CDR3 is TGTGCCAGCATAGACAGTAGCACAGATACGCAGTATTTT.

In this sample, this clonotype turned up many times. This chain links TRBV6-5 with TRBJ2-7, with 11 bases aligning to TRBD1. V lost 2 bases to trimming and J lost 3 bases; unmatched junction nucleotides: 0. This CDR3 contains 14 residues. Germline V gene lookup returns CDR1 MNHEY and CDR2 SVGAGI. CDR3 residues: CASSYGTGGYEQYF. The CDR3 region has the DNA TGTGCCAGCAGTTACGGGACAGGGGGCTACGAGCAGTACTTC.